This paragraph reports one TCR beta chain. These data come from a study of control samples from healthy donors and cancer patients. Sequencing was performed with immunoSEQ multiplex PCR; in TCRdb, only in-frame clones are kept and a portion is missing. Among about 82,000 clones listed, 80% to 90% were seen once. The clonotype originates from a man aged 50-60 years in good health. The sample consisted of blood.

CDR3 residues: CASSFAGDTEAFF. CDR3 in DNA: TGTGCCAGCAGCTTTGCGGGGGACACTGAAGCTTTCTTT. The chain combines TRBV11-2 with TRBJ1-1; a possible D gene is TRBD1 (5 bases). V lost 3 bases to trimming and J lost 3 bases, with 8 bases between them. The CDR3 contains 13 residues. Per the germline V gene, CDR1 is SGHAT and CDR2 is FQNNGV.